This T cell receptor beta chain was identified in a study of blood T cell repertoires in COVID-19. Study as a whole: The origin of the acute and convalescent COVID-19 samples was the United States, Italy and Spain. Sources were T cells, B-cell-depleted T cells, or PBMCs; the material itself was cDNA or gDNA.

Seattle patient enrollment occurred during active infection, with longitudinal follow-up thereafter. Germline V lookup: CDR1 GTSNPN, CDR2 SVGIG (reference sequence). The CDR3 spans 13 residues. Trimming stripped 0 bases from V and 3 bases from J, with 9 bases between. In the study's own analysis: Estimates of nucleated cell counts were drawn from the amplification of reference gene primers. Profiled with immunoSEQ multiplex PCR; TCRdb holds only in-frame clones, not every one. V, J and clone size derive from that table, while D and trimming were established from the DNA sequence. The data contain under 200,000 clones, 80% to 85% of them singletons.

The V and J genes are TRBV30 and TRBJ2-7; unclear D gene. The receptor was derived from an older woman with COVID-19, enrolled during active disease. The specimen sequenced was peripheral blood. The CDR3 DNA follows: TGTGCCTGGAGTGTCCTGACATTCTACGAGCAGTACTTC. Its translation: CAWSVLTFYEQYF.